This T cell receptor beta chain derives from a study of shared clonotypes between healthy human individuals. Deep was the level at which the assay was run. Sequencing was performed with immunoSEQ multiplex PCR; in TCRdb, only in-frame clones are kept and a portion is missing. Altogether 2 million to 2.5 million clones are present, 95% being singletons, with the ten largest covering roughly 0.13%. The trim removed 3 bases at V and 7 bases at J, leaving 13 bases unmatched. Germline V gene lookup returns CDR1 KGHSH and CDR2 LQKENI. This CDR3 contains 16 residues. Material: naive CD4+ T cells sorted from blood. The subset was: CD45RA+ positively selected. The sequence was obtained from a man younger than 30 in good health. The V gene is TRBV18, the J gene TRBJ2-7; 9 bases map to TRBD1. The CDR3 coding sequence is TGTGCCAGCTCACCGCGGATGGGGACAGGGATTGGAGAGCAGTACTTC. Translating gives CASSPRMGTGIGEQYF.